This entry features one TCR beta chain sequence. Its antigen is unidentified. MiXCR was run by TCRdb on the 5' RACE reads, yielding one entry per CDR3 protein. The table includes 25,000 or so distinct CDR3 sequences, roughly 7.9% detected once. The data stem from a study of CD8 T cells in ankylosing spondylitis. General study points: There was reportedly significant enrichment of clones that were disease-linked in matched ankylosing spondylitis synovial fluid. Several highly homologous variants formed a TCR beta motif that appeared characteristic of ankylosing spondylitis blood.

Per germline, CDR1 MNHNY and CDR2 SVGAGI (reference sequence). There are 14 residues in the CDR3. V trimming: 11 bases; J trimming: 7 bases; junction bases outside the gene matches: 9. The chain combines TRBV6-6 with TRBJ2-1, with 12 bases matching TRBD1. Material: blood. The clonotype originates from a male donor with ankylosing spondylitis or in good health (not recorded which). CDR3 protein: CAATGTGGRNEQFF. The CDR3 coding sequence is TGTGCCGCGACCGGGACAGGGGGCAGGAATGAGCAGTTCTTC.